This T cell receptor beta chain was captured by sequencing in a study of T cell responses to AZD1222 COVID-19 vaccine. Study summary: Recipients boosted at about 4 weeks or about 12 weeks are pooled.

Profiled with immunoSEQ multiplex PCR; TCRdb holds only in-frame clones, not every one. Here the sample spans approximately 150,000 clones, 80% to 90% being singletons. CDR3 length equals 15 residues. Looked up from germline, CDR1 is MNHEY and CDR2 is SVGEGT. Deletions cut 4 bases from V and 0 bases from J, with 7 bases between. Notes on the study in general: Scientists sampled the repertoires only once the peak T cell response had passed.

This clone came up once. Its antigen is not identified. Material: peripheral blood, obtained on day 0 of AZD1222 vaccination. The receptor was derived from an adult in good health. This rearrangement joins TRBV6-2 or TRBV6-3 to TRBJ2-6; D is unresolved. The CDR3 DNA reads as TGTGCCAGCAGTTCGAGAATCTCTGGGGCCAACGTCCTGACTTTC. It yields the protein CASSSRISGANVLTF.